This entry lists 5 T cell receptor beta chains sequenced from one sample in a study of T cell responses to AZD1222 COVID-19 vaccine (dated by TCRdb to the early 2020s). Libraries were made using the immunoSEQ multiplex PCR assay. The immuneACCESS repertoire file appears here via TCRdb, limited to in-frame rearrangements. These files lack a portion of the clones; in checked studies, under half of the deficit traces to unresolved V genes, and the cause of the others is not known. The sample records about 140,000 clones, about 90% of which are singletons. The ten biggest clones cover about 6.5% of the sample. Interpreted using the paper, the time point label stands for: about 28 days (+/-7) after the second vaccine dose. The sample here was peripheral blood, taken 28 days after the second AZD1222 dose. These receptors came from an adult who received the AZD1222 COVID-19 vaccine.

The chain uses TRBV24-1 and TRBJ2-2; 11 nucleotides agree with TRBD2. This CDR3 has 16 amino acids. V shed 4 bases, J shed 7 bases, and the junction held 7 bases outside the gene matches. CDR1 is KGHDR and CDR2 is SFDVKD in the germline V gene. DNA of the CDR3: TGTGCCACCAGTGACAGACTAGCGGGGTCCCTCGGGGAGCTGTTTTTT. It yields the protein CATSDRLAGSLGELFF.

This sequence joins TRBV7-8 and TRBJ1-3; D is ambiguous. Germline assignment: CDR1 SGHVS and CDR2 FQNEAQ. The CDR3 contains 13 residues. Trimming took 1 base from V and 6 from J, leaving 7 bases between them. The CDR3 spells CASSLDGLNTIYF. The CDR3 DNA sequence: TGTGCCAGCAGCTTAGATGGGCTAAACACCATATATTTT.

This clone was recorded only once. This chain joins TRBV6-2 or TRBV6-3 and TRBJ1-3; no clear D. The CDR3 has 12 residues. Germline V gene data show CDR1 as MNHEY and CDR2 as SVGEGT. Trimming left V 2 bases short and J 4 bases short, with 3 bases between. CDR3 loop: CASSYMGNTIYF. In nucleotides, the CDR3 is TGTGCCAGCAGTTACATGGGAAACACCATATATTTT.

The V and J genes are TRBV2 and TRBJ1-1; maybe TRBD1 (6 bases). V lost 1 base to trimming and J lost 5 bases, with 14 bases between them. The CDR3 covers 15 residues. CDR1 SNHLY and CDR2 FYNNEI come from the germline V gene. CDR3 in amino acids: CASSEVGRGGTEAFF. CDR3 coding DNA: TGTGCCAGCAGTGAAGTGGGCAGAGGGGGTACTGAAGCTTTCTTT.

The chain carries TRBV15 and TRBJ2-5; 8 bases are a match to TRBD1. Losses at the gene ends were 0 bases for V and 5 bases for J; bases not matched to a gene: 8. The CDR3 is made up of 16 amino acids. Germline loops: CDR1 LNHNV, CDR2 YYDKDF (reference sequence). CDR3 nucleotides: TGTGCCACCAGCAGAGACAGACAGGGGACCACGGAGACCCAGTACTTC. Translated: CATSRDRQGTTETQYF.